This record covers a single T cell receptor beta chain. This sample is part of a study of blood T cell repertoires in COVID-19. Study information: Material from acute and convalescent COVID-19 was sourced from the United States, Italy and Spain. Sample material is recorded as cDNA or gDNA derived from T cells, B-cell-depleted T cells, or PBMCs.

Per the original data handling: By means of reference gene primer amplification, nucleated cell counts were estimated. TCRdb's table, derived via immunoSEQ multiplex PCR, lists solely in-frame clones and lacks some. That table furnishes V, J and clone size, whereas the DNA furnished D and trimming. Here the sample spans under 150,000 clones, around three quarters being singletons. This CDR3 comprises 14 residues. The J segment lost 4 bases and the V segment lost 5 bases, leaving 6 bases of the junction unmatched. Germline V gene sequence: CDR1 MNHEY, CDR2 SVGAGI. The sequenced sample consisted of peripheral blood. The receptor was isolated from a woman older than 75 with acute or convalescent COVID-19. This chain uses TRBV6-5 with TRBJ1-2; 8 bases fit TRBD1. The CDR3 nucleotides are TGTGCCAGCAGTAGGGACAGGCAATCCTATGGCTACACCTTC. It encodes CASSRDRQSYGYTF.